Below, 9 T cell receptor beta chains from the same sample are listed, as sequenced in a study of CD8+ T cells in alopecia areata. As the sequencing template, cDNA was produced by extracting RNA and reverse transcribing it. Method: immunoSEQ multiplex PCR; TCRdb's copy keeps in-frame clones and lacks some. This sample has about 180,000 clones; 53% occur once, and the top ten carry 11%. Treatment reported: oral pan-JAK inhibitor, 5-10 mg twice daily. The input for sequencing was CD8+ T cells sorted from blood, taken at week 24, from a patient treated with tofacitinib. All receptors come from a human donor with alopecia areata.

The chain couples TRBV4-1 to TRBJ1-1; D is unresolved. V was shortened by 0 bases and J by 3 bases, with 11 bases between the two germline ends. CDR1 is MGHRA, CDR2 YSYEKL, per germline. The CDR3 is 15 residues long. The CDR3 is CASSQDLPIDTEAFF. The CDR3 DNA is TGCGCCAGCAGCCAAGATCTCCCCATAGACACTGAAGCTTTCTTT.

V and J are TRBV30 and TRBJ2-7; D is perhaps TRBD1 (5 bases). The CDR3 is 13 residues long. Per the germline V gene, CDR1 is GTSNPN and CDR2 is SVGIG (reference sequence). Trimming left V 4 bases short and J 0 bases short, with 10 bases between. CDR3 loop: CAWTQGTSYEQYF. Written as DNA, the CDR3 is TGTGCCTGGACCCAGGGCACCTCCTACGAGCAGTACTTC. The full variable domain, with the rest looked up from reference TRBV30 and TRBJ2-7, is SQTIHQWPATLVQPVGSPLSLECTVEGTSNPNLYWYRQAAGRGLQLLFYSVGIGQISSEVPQNLSASRPQDRQFILSSKKLLLSDSGFYLCAWTQGTSYEQYFGPGTRLTVT.

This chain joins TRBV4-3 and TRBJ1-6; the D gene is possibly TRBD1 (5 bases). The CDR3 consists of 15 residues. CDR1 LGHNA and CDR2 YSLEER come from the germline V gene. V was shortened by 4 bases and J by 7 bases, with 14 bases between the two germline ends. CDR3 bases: TGCGCCAGCAGCCGCCTCGACAGTAACAATTCACCCCTCCACTTT. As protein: CASSRLDSNNSPLHF.

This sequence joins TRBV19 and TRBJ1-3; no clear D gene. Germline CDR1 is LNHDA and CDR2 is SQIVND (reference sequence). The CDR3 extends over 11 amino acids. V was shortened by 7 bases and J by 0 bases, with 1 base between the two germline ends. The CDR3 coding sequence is TGTGCCAGTAACTCTGGAAACACCATATATTTT. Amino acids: CASNSGNTIYF.

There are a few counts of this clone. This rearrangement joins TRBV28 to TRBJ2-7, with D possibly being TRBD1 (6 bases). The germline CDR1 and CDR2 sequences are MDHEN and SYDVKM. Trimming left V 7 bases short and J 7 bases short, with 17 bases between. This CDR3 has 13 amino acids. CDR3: CASTQGGSKEQYF. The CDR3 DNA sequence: TGTGCCAGCACCCAAGGGGGTTCCAAGGAGCAGTACTTC.

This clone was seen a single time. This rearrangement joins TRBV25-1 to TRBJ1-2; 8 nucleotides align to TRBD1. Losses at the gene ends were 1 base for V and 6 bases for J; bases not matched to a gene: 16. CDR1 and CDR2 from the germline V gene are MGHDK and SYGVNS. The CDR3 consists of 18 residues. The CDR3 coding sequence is TGTGCCAGCAGTGAATCGGACAGGGCATCTTTGGATTATCATGGCTACACCTTC. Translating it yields CASSESDRASLDYHGYTF.

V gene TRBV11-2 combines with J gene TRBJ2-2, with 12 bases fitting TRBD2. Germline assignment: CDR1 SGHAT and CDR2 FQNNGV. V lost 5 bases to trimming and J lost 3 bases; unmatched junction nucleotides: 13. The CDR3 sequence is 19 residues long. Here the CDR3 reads CASSTGLAGRETYTGELFF. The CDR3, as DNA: TGTGCCAGCAGCACAGGACTAGCGGGGCGCGAAACTTACACCGGGGAGCTGTTTTTT.

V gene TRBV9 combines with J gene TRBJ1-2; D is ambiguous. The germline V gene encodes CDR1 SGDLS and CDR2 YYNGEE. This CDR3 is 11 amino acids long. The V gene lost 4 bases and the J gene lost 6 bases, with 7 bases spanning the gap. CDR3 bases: TGTGCCAGCAGCTCTCACAATGGCTACACCTTC. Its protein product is CASSSHNGYTF.

The CDR3 nucleotides are TGTGCCAGCAGCTTTGCCTTGAGCGGGGGGGCCTACGAGCAGTACTTC. It translates to CASSFALSGGAYEQYF. This sequence joins TRBV7-9 and TRBJ2-7; TRBD2 aligns across 10 bases. V shed 3 bases, J shed 2 bases, and the junction held 7 bases outside the gene matches. This CDR3 has 16 amino acids. In germline, CDR1 is SEHNR, CDR2 FQNEAQ (reference sequence).